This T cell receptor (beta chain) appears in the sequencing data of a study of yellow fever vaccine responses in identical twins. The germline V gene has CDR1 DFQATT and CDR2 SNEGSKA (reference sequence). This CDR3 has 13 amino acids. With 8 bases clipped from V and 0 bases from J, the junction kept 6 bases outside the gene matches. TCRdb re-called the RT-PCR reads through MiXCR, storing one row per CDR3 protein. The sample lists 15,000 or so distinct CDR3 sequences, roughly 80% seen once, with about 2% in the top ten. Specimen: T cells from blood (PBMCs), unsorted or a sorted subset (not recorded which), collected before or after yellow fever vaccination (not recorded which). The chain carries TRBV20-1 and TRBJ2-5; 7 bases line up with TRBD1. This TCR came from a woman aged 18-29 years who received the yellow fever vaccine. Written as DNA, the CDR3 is TGCAGTCCGACCGGGACAGACCAAGAGACCCAGTACTTC. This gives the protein CSPTGTDQETQYF.